This is a list of T cell receptor beta chains from one sample in a study of shared clonotypes between healthy human individuals. Here immunoSEQ multiplex PCR was the method, and the copy in TCRdb shows in-frame clones only, minus some. This table has fewer than 3 million clones, 85% to 95% appearing once. Material: naive CD4+ T cells from PBMCs. All receptors derive from a man in his late teens or twenties in good health. Some clones in this sample may be carry-over from other donors' samples. CDR3s include the opening cysteine and the closing phenylalanine or tryptophan. D genes are given only for firm matches. Clone size appears in some rows only: once, few, many, or a class for an expanded clone.

D: NA
size: NA
V: TRBV15
J: TRBJ2-7
CDR3: CATSPSSYEQYF
DNA: TGTGCCACCTCCCCCAGCTCCTACGAGCAGTACTTC

D: TRBD2
size: NA
V: TRBV5-4
J: TRBJ2-7
CDR3: CASSLGTRAYEQYF
DNA: TGTGCCAGCAGCTTGGGGACTAGGGCCTACGAGCAGTACTTC

D: TRBD2
size: NA
V: TRBV19
J: TRBJ2-2
CDR3: CASSTIAGSSSGELFF
DNA: TGTGCCAGTAGCACAATAGCGGGAAGTAGCTCCGGGGAGCTGTTTTTT

D: TRBD1
size: NA
V: TRBV5-6
J: TRBJ2-7
CDR3: CASSYGTAYEQYF
DNA: TGTGCCAGCAGCTACGGGACAGCCTACGAGCAGTACTTC

D: NA
size: NA
V: TRBV5-4
J: TRBJ2-3
CDR3: CASSLTGTDTQYF
DNA: TGTGCCAGCAGCTTGACCGGCACAGATACGCAGTATTTT

D: NA
size: NA
V: TRBV5-1
J: TRBJ2-2
CDR3: CASSPDTLGNTGELFF
DNA: TGCGCCAGCAGCCCGGACACCCTCGGGAACACCGGGGAGCTGTTTTTT

D: NA
size: NA
V: TRBV7-2
J: TRBJ1-5
CDR3: CASSFYSNQPQHF
DNA: TGTGCCAGCAGTTTTTATAGCAATCAGCCCCAGCATTTT

D: NA
size: once
V: TRBV5-1
J: TRBJ2-5
CDR3: CASSLDRKETQYF
DNA: TGCGCCAGCAGCTTGGATCGTAAAGAGACCCAGTACTTC

D: NA
size: NA
V: TRBV6-1
J: TRBJ2-3
CDR3: CASSEEAGDTQYF
DNA: TGTGCCAGCAGTGAAGAGGCTGGGGATACGCAGTATTTT

D: NA
size: NA
V: TRBV18
J: TRBJ2-1
CDR3: CASSPGRLNEQFF
DNA: TGTGCCAGCTCACCAGGCCGCCTCAATGAGCAGTTCTTC